This T cell receptor (beta chain) was recorded in a study of cytomegalovirus exposure and HLA in healthy donors. Study observations and caveats: Owing to their indistinguishability, certain V segments, notably TRBV6-2 and TRBV6-3, were excluded. Later work associated over 15,000 TCR beta sequences with HLA alleles at 0.05 false discovery rate. Researchers reported from a later analysis that most CMV-associated TCR beta chains appeared HLA-restricted.

PCR amplification relied on 60 Vbeta primers (plus 13 Jbeta primers). Using immunoSEQ multiplex PCR, the repertoire was profiled, and TCRdb retains in-frame clones only, with some absent. The profile shows 140,000 to 150,000 clones, approximately 70% of them singletons. Germline V gene sequence: CDR1 MDHEN, CDR2 SYDVKM. The CDR3 is 16 amino acids. Trimming stripped 6 bases from V and 0 bases from J, with 15 bases between. Regarding this clone: Its antigen is not identified.

The chain combines TRBV28 with TRBJ2-1; D may be TRBD2 (5 bases). The sequence was collected from a woman aged 55-70 years in good health and CMV-seropositive. Sequenced sample: PBMCs. The DNA of the CDR3 is TGTGCCAGCAGCGCACCTCTAGCCGCCTCCTACAATGAGCAGTTCTTC. Translation: CASSAPLAASYNEQFF. Full variable domain (remainder filled in from reference TRBV28 and TRBJ2-1): DVKVTQSSRYLVKRTGEKVFLECVQDMDHENMFWYRQDPGLGLRLIYFSYDVKMKEKGDIPEGYSVSREKKERFSLILESASTNQTSMYLCASSAPLAASYNEQFFGPGTRLTVL.